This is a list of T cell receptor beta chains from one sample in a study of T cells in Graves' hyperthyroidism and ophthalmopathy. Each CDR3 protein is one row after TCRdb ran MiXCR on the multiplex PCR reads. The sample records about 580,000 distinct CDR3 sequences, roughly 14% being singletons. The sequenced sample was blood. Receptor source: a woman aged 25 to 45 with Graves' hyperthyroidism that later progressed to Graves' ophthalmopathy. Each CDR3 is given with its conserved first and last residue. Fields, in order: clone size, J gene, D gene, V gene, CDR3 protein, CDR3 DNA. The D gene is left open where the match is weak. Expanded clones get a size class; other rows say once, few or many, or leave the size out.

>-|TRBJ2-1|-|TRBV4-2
CASSPGISTYNEQFF
TGTGCCAGCAGCCCGGGCATTTCCACCTACAATGAGCAGTTCTTC
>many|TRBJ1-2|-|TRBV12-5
CASGSSGLEGYTF
TGTGCTAGTGGCTCCTCGGGTCTGGAGGGCTACACCTTC
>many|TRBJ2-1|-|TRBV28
CASSRGTYNEQFF
TGTGCCAGCAGTCGGGGCACCTACAATGAGCAGTTCTTC
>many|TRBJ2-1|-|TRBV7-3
CASSLQTGSAYNEQFF
TGTGCCAGCAGCTTACAAACCGGGAGCGCCTACAATGAGCAGTTCTTC
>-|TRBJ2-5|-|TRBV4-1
CASSQRGQETQYF
TGCGCCAGCAGCCAGCGGGGACAAGAGACCCAGTACTTC
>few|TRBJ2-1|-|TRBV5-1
CASSSQGPVNNEQFF
TGCGCCAGCAGCTCGCAGGGACCTGTTAACAATGAGCAGTTCTTC
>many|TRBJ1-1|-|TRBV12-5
CASGLGRTEAFF
TGTGCTAGTGGTTTGGGCCGGACTGAAGCTTTCTTT
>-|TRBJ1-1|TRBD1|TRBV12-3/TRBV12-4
CASSYDRGPTEAFF
TGTGCCAGCAGTTATGACAGGGGGCCCACTGAAGCTTTCTTT
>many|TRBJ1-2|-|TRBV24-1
CATSSTGHGEGYTF
TGTGCCACCAGTTCAACTGGACACGGGGAAGGCTACACCTTC
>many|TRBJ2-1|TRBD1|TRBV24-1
CATSDPAGTGTYNEQFF
TGTGCCACCAGTGACCCCGCCGGGACAGGGACCTACAATGAGCAGTTCTTC
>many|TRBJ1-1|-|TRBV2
CASGTEAFF
TGTGCCAGCGGGACTGAAGCTTTCTTT
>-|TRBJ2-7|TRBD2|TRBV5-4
CASSSRLAGDYEQYF
TGTGCCAGCAGCAGTAGACTAGCGGGAGACTACGAGCAGTACTTC
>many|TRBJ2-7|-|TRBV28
CASSVVTYEQYF
TGTGCCAGCAGTGTGGTTACCTACGAGCAGTACTTC
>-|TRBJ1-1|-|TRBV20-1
CSASGALDTEAFF
TGCAGTGCTAGCGGGGCCTTGGACACTGAAGCTTTCTTT
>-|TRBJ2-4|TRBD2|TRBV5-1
CASSETLAGLAKNIQYF
TGCGCCAGCAGCGAAACCCTAGCGGGACTAGCCAAAAACATTCAGTACTTC
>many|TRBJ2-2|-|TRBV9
CASSAPNTGELFF
TGTGCCAGCAGCGCCCCGAACACCGGGGAGCTGTTTTTT
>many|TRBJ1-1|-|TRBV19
CASSLSPGLNTEAFF
TGTGCCAGTAGCCTAAGTCCAGGGCTAAACACTGAAGCTTTCTTT
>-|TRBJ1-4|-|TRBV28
CASSERAWGMILFF
TGTGCCAGCAGTGAGCGTGCTTGGGGAATGATCCTGTTTTTT
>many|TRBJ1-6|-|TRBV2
CASRPFQTARSSYNSPLHF
TGTGCCAGCAGACCTTTTCAGACGGCTAGGAGCTCCTATAATTCACCCCTCCACTTT
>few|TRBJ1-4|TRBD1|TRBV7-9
CASSWDRFANEKLFF
TGTGCCAGCAGCTGGGACAGGTTTGCTAATGAAAAACTGTTTTTT
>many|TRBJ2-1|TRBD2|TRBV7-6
CASSLLAGDEQFF
TGTGCCAGCAGCTTATTAGCGGGAGATGAGCAGTTCTTC
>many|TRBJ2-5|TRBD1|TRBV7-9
CASSTRTGGQGQETQYF
TGTGCCAGCAGCACCCGAACGGGCGGACAGGGGCAAGAGACCCAGTACTTC
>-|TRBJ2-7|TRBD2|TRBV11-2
CASSPRGTSGPTYEQYF
TGTGCCAGCAGTCCCCGTGGGACTAGCGGGCCTACCTACGAGCAGTACTTC
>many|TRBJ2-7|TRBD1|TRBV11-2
CASSLVDRGSYEQYF
TGTGCCAGCAGCTTAGTTGACAGGGGATCCTACGAGCAGTACTTC
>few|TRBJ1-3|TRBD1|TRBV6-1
CASSEARGYSGNTIYF
TGTGCCAGCAGTGAAGCCAGGGGGTATTCTGGAAACACCATATATTTT
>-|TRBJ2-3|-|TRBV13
CASSLATVATDTQYF
TGTGCCAGCAGCTTGGCTACGGTAGCTACAGATACGCAGTATTTT
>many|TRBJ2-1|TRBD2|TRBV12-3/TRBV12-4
CASRPSFAAGGGRGYNEQFF
TGTGCCAGCAGACCTAGCTTTGCTGCGGGAGGGGGACGGGGTTACAATGAGCAGTTCTTC
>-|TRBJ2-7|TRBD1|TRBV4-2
CASSQHPGQGMPYEQYF
TGTGCCAGCAGCCAGCACCCGGGACAGGGGATGCCCTACGAGCAGTACTTC
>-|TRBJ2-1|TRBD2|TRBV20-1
CSASGLGGRNEQFF
TGCAGTGCTTCGGGACTAGGGGGGCGCAATGAGCAGTTCTTC
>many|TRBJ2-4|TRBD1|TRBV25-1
CASSDARTGSYDSIQYF
TGTGCCAGCAGTGATGCCAGGACAGGATCATATGATTCCATTCAGTACTTC
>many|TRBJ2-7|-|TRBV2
CASRGDSDPREQYF
TGTGCCAGCAGAGGCGACAGTGACCCAAGGGAGCAGTACTTC
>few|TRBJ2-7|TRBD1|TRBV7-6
CASSFGQGIPYEQYF
TGTGCCAGCAGCTTTGGACAGGGAATCCCCTACGAGCAGTACTTC
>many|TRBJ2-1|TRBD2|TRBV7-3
CASSLLAGGYNEQFF
TGTGCCAGCAGCCTACTAGCGGGAGGATACAATGAGCAGTTCTTC
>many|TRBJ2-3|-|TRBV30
CAWVDWGRGTDTQYF
TGTGCCTGGGTAGACTGGGGTCGGGGCACAGATACGCAGTATTTT
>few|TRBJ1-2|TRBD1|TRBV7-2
CASSTTGGYYGYTF
TGTGCCAGCAGCACAACAGGGGGCTACTATGGCTACACCTTC
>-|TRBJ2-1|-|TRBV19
CASGQIPGNEQFF
TGTGCCAGTGGTCAAATCCCAGGCAATGAGCAGTTCTTC
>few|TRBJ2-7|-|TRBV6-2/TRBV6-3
CASSRASTYLGEQYF
TGTGCCAGCAGCCGAGCCTCCACATACCTAGGGGAGCAGTACTTC
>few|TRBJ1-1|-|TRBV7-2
CASSLEAGGATEAFF
TGTGCCAGCAGCTTAGAAGCGGGGGGAGCCACTGAAGCTTTCTTT
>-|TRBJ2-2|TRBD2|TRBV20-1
CSAPRTSGIGGELFF
TGCAGTGCTCCCCGGACTAGCGGGATCGGCGGGGAGCTGTTTTTT
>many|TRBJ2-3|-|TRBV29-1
CSVEGAGADTQYF
TGCAGCGTTGAAGGGGCAGGAGCTGATACGCAGTATTTT
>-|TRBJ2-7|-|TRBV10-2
CASSESGGLLSYEQYF
TGCGCCAGCAGTGAGTCAGGGGGACTTCTCTCCTACGAGCAGTACTTC
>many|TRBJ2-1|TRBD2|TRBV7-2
CASSLRLAGGEEQFF
TGTGCCAGCAGCTTACGACTAGCGGGAGGGGAAGAGCAGTTCTTC
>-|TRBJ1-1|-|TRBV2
CASSEGGGNTEAFF
TGTGCCAGCAGTGAGGGGGGGGGGAACACTGAAGCTTTCTTT
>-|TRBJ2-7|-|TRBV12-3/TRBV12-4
CATQTGVDEQYF
TGTGCCACCCAGACCGGGGTGGACGAGCAGTACTTC
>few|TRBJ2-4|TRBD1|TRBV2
CASSEGTGGDIQYF
TGTGCCAGCAGTGAAGGGACAGGGGGGGACATTCAGTACTTC
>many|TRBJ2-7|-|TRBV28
CASSFTGRSYEQYF
TGTGCCAGCAGTTTTACAGGGCGCTCCTACGAGCAGTACTTC
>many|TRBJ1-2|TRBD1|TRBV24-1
CATSEAGGYGYTF
TGTGCCACCAGTGAGGCAGGGGGCTATGGCTACACCTTC
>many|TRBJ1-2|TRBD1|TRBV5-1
CASSVGQENYGYTF
TGCGCCAGCAGCGTAGGACAGGAAAACTATGGCTACACCTTC
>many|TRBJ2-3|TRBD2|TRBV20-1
CSAPRTSGRTDTQYF
TGCAGTGCTCCGCGGACTAGCGGGAGGACAGATACGCAGTATTTT
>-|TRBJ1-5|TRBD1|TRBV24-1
CATSDPGTGFQPQHF
TGTGCCACCAGTGATCCCGGGACAGGGTTCCAGCCCCAGCATTTT
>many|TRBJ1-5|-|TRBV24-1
CATSGVYSNQPQHF
TGTGCCACCAGTGGCGTTTATAGCAATCAGCCCCAGCATTTT
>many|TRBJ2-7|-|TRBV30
CAYDTGSYEQYF
TGTGCCTACGACACTGGTTCCTACGAGCAGTACTTC
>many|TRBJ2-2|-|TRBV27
CASSLLAGQRINTGELFF
TGTGCCAGCAGTTTATTGGCTGGACAGAGGATCAACACCGGGGAGCTGTTTTTT
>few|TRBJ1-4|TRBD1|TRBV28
CASTPLDRGNEKLFF
TGTGCCAGCACCCCCCTAGACAGGGGTAATGAAAAACTGTTTTTT
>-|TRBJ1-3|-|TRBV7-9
CASTHDSSGNTIYF
TGTGCCAGCACCCACGACAGCTCTGGAAACACCATATATTTT
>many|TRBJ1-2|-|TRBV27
CASSSPTWGMGYTF
TGTGCCAGCAGTTCCCCTACTTGGGGCATGGGCTACACCTTC
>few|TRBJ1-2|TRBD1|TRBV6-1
CASSRTGTNYGYTF
TGTGCCAGCAGCCGGACAGGAACTAACTATGGCTACACCTTC
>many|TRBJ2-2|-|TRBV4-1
CASSHPYGNANTGELFF
TGCGCCAGCAGCCACCCCTACGGGAACGCGAACACCGGGGAGCTGTTTTTT
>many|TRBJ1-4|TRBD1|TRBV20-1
CSALGTGVATNEKLFF
TGCAGTGCTCTCGGGACAGGGGTAGCAACTAATGAAAAACTGTTTTTT